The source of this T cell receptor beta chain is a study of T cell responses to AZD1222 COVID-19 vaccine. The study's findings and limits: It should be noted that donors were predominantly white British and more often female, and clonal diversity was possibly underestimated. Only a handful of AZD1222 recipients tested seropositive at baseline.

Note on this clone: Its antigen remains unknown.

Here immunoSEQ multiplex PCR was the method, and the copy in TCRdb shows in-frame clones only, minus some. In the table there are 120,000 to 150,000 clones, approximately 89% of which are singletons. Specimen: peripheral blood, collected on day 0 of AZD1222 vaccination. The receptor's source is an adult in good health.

The CDR3 sequence is CASSLGPTATDTQYF. DNA of the CDR3: TGTGCCAGCAGCTTAGGCCCGACAGCGACAGATACGCAGTATTTT. The chain recombines TRBV7-2 with TRBJ2-3, with a weak D call TRBD1 (5 bases). CDR3 length: 15 residues. Trimming shortened V by 1 base and J by 3 bases, and 11 bases separated the two germline ends. The germline gives CDR1 SGHTA, CDR2 FQGNSA.